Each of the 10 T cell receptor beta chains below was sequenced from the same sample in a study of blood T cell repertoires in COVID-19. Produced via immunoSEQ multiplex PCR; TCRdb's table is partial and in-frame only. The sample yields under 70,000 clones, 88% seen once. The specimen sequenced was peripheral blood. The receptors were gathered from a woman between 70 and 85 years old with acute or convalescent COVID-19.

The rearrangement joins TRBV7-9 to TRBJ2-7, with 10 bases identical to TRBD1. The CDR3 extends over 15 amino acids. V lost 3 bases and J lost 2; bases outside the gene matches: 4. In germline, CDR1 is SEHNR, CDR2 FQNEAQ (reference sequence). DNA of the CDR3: TGTGCCAGCAGCTTTTGGGGACAGGGGACCTACGAGCAGTACTTC. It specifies CASSFWGQGTYEQYF.

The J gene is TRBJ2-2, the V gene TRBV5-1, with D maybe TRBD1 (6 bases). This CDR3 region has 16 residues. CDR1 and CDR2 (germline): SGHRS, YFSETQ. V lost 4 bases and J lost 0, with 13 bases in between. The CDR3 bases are TGCGCCAGCAGCCCTCGACAGGACGCGAACACCGGGGAGCTGTTTTTT. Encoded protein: CASSPRQDANTGELFF.

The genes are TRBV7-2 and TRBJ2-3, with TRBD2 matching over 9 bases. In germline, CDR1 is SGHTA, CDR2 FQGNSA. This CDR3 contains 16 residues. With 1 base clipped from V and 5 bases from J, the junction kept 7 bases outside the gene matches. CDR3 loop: CASSLGAGGSRDTQYF. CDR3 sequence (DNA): TGTGCCAGCAGCTTAGGAGCGGGAGGTTCCCGAGATACGCAGTATTTT.

The CDR3 sequence: CASSLNAGKRDSPLHF. The CDR3 nucleotides read TGCGCCAGCAGCCTTAACGCCGGGAAAAGGGATTCACCCCTCCACTTT. The genes are TRBV5-1 and TRBJ1-6; no clear D gene. Per the germline V gene, CDR1 is SGHRS and CDR2 is YFSETQ. CDR3 size: 16 residues. Trimming removed 4 bases from V and 8 bases from J, with 19 bases in between.

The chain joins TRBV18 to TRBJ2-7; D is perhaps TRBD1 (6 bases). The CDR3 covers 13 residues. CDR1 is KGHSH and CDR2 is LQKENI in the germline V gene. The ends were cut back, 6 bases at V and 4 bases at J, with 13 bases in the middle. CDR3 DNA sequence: TGTGCCAGCTCGAGGGACACAGGATACGAGCAGTACTTC. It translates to CASSRDTGYEQYF.

The DNA for the CDR3 is TGTGCCAGCAGCCAAGGGACAGGGCAGGGGGGTCAGCCCCAGCATTTT. Its translation is CASSQGTGQGGQPQHF. This chain links TRBV3-1 (or the pseudogene TRBV3-2) with TRBJ1-5, with TRBD1 identical over 8 bases. The germline gives CDR1 LGHDT, CDR2 YNNKEL (reference sequence). V shed 1 base, J shed 6 bases, and the junction held 8 bases outside the gene matches. The CDR3 is 16 residues long.

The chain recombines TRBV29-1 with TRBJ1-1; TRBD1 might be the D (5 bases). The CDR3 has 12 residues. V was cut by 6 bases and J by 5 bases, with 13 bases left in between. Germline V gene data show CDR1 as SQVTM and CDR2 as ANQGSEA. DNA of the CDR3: TGCAGCGTCGCGGGGGGGGGAACTGAAGCTTTCTTT. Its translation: CSVAGGGTEAFF. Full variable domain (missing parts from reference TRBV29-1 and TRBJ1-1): SAVISQKPSRDICQRGTSLTIQCQVDSQVTMMFWYRQQPGQSLTLIATANQGSEATYESGFVIDKFPISRPNLTFSTLTVSNMSPEDSSIYLCSVAGGGTEAFFGQGTRLTVV.

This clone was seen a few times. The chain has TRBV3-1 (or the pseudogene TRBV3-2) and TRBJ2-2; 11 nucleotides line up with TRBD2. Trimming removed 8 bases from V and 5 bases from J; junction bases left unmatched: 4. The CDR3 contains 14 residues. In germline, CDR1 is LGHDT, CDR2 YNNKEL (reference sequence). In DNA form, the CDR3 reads TGTGCCAGCTTAGCGGGAGGGGGTACCGGGGAGCTGTTTTTT. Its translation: CASLAGGGTGELFF.

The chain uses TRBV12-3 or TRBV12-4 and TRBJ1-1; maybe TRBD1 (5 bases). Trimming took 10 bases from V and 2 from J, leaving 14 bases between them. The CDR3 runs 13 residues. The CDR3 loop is CAISRGSNTEAFF. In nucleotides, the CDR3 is TGTGCCATCTCTAGGGGAAGTAACACTGAAGCTTTCTTT.

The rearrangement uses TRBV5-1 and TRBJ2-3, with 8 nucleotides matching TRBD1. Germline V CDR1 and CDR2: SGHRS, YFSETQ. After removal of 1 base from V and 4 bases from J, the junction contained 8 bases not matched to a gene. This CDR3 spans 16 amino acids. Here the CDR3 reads CASSLSGTGNADTQYF. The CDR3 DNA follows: TGCGCCAGCAGCTTGTCAGGGACAGGCAACGCAGATACGCAGTATTTT. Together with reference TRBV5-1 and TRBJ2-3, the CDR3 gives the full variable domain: KAGVTQTPRYLIKTRGQQVTLSCSPISGHRSVSWYQQTPGQGLQFLFEYFSETQRNKGNFPGRFSGRQFSNSRSEMNVSTLELGDSALYLCASSLSGTGNADTQYFGPGTRLTVL.